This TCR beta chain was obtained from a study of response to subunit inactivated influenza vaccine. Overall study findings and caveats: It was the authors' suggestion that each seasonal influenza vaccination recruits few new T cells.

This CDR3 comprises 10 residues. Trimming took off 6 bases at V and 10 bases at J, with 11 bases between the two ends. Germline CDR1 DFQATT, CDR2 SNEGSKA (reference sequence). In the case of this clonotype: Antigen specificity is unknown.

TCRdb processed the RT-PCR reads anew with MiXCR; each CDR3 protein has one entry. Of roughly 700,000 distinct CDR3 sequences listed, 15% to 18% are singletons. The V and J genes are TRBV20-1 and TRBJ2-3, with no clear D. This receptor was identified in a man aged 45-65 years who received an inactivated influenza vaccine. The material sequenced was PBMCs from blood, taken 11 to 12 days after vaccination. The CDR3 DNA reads TGCAGTGCCACCGAGCTCTCGCAGTATTTT. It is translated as CSATELSQYF.